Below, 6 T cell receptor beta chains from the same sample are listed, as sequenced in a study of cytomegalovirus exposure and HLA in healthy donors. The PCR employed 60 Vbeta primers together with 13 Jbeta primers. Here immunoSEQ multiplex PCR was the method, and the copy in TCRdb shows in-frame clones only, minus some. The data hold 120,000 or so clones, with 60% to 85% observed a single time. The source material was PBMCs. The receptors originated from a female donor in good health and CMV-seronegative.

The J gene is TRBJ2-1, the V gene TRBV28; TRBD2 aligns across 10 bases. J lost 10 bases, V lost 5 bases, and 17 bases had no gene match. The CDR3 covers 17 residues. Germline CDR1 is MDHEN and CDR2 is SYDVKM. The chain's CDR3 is CASSHFPAGGLMGEQFF. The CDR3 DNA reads TGTGCCAGCAGTCACTTCCCAGCGGGAGGGCTAATGGGAGAGCAGTTCTTC. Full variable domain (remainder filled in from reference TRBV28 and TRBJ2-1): DVKVTQSSRYLVKRTGEKVFLECVQDMDHENMFWYRQDPGLGLRLIYFSYDVKMKEKGDIPEGYSVSREKKERFSLILESASTNQTSMYLCASSHFPAGGLMGEQFFGPGTRLTVL.

DNA for the CDR3: TGTGCCACCAGCAGAGATCGGGCAGGGGGGTTTAGAGGAAACACCATATATTTT. The encoded protein is CATSRDRAGGFRGNTIYF. V usage is TRBV15 and J usage is TRBJ1-3; 7 positions agree with TRBD1. J lost 4 bases, V lost 0 bases, and 12 bases had no gene match. The CDR3 spans 18 residues. Per the germline V gene, CDR1 is LNHNV and CDR2 is YYDKDF (reference sequence).

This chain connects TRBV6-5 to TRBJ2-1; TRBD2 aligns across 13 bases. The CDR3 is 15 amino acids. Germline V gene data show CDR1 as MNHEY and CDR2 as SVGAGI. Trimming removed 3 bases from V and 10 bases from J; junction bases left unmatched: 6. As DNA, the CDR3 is TGTGCCAGCAGTTATGAGACTAGCGGGAGGTGGGAGCAGTTCTTC. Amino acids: CASSYETSGRWEQFF.

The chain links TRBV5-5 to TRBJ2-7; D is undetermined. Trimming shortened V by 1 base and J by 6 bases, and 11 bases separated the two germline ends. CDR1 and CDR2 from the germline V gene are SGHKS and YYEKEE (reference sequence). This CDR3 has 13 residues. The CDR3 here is CASSLLVVPEQYF. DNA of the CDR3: TGTGCCAGCAGCTTGCTAGTTGTCCCCGAGCAGTACTTC.

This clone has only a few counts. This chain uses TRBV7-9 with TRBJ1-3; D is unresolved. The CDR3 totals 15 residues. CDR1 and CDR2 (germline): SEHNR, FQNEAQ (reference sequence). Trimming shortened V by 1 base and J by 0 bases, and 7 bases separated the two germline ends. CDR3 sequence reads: CASSLDTNSGNTIYF. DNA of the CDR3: TGTGCCAGCAGCTTAGACACAAACTCTGGAAACACCATATATTTT.

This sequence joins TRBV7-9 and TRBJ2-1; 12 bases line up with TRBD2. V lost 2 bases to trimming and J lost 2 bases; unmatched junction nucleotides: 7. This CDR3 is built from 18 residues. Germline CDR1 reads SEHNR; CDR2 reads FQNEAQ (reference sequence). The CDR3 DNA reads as TGTGCCAGCAGCTTACCCCCCCGACTAGCGGGAGCCTACAATGAGCAGTTCTTC. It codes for CASSLPPRLAGAYNEQFF.